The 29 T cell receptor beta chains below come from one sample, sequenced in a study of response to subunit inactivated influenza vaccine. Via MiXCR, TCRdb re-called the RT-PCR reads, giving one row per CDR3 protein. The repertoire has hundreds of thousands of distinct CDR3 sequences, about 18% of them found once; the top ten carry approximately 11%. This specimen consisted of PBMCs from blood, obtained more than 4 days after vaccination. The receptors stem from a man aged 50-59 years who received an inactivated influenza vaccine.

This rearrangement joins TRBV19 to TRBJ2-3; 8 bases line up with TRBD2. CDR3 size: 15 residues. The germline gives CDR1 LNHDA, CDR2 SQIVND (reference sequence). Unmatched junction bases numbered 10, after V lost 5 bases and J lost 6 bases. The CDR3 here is CASSSRLARLDTQYF. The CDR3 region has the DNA TGTGCCAGTAGTTCCCGACTAGCGAGGCTGGATACGCAGTATTTT.

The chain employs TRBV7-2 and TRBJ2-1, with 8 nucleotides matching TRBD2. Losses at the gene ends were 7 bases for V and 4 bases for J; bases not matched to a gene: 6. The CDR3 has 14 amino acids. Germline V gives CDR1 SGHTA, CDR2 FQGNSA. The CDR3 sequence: CASTRLAMYNEQFF. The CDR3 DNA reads TGTGCCAGCACCCGACTAGCGATGTACAATGAGCAGTTCTTC.

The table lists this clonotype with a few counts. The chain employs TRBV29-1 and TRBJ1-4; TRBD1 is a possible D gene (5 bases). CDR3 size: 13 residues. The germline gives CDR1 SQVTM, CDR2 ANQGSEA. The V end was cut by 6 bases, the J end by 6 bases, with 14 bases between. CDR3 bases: TGCAGCGTGAGGGCCGGGACGTATGAAAAACTGTTTTTT. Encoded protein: CSVRAGTYEKLFF.

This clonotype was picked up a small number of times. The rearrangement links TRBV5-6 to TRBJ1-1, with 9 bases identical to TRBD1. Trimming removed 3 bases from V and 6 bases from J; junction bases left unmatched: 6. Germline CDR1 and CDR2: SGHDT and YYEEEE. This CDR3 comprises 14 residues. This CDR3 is CASSSWTGVAEAFF. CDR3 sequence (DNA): TGTGCCAGCAGCTCCTGGACAGGGGTCGCTGAAGCTTTCTTT.

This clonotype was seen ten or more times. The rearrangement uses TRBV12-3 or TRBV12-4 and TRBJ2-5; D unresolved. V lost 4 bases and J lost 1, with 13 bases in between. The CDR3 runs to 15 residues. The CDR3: CASSSPPPFQETQYF. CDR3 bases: TGTGCCAGCAGTTCTCCCCCCCCCTTCCAAGAGACCCAGTACTTC.

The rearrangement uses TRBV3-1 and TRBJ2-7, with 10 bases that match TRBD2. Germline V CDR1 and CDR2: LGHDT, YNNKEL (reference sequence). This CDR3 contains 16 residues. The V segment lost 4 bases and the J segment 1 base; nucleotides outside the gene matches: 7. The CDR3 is CASSPLRGLASYEQYF. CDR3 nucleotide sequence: TGTGCCAGCAGCCCGTTGCGGGGACTAGCGTCCTACGAGCAGTACTTC.

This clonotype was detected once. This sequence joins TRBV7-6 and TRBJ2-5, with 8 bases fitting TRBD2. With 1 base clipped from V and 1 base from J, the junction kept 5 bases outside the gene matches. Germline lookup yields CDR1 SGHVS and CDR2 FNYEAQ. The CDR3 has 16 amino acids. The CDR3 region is CASSLVTGGTQETQYF. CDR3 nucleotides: TGTGCCAGCAGCTTAGTCACGGGGGGGACCCAAGAGACCCAGTACTTC. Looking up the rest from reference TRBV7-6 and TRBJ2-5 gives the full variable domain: GAGVSQSPRYKVTKRGQDVALRCDPISGHVSLYWYRQALGQGPEFLTYFNYEAQQDKSGLPNDRFSAERPEGSISTLTIQRTEQRDSAMYRCASSLVTGGTQETQYFGPGTRLLVL.

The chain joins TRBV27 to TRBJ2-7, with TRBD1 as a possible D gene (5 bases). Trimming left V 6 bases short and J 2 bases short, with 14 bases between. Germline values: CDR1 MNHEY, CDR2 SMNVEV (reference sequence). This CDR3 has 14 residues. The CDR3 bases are TGTGCCAGCAGGCGGCAGGGCGAAACCTACGAGCAGTACTTC. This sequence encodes CASRRQGETYEQYF.

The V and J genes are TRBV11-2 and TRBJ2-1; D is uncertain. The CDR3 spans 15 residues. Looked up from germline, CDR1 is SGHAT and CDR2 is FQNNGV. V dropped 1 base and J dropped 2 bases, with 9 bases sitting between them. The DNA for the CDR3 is TGTGCCAGCAGCTTAGGACGGAGTCCCTACAATGAGCAGTTCTTC. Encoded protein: CASSLGRSPYNEQFF.

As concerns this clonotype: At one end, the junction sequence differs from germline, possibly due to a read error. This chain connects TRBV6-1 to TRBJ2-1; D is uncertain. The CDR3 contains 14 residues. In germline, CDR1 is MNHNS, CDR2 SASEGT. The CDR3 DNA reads TGTGCCAGCAGTCCGGAGAGCTCCTACAATAAGCAGTTCTTC. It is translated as CASSPESSYNKQFF.

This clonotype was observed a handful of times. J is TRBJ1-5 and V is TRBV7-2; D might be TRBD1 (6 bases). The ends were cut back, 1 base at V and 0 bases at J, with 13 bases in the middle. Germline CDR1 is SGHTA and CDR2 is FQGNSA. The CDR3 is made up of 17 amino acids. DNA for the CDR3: TGTGCCAGCAGCTTAGTTGGAGGGGGTTATAGCAATCAGCCCCAGCATTTT. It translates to CASSLVGGGYSNQPQHF.

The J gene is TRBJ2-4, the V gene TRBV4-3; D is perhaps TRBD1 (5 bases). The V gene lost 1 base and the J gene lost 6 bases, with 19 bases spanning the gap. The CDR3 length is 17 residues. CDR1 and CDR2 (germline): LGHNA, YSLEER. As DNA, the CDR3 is TGCGCCAGCAGCCAAGGGTTGGAAGGGGAATCGAGAAACATTCAGTACTTC. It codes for CASSQGLEGESRNIQYF.

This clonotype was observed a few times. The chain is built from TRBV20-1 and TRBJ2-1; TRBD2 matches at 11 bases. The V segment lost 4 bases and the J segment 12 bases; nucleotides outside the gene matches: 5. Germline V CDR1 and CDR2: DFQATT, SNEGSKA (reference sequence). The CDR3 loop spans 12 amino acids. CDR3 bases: TGCAGTGCTACCCGGACTAGCGGGCCGCAGTTCTTC. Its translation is CSATRTSGPQFF.

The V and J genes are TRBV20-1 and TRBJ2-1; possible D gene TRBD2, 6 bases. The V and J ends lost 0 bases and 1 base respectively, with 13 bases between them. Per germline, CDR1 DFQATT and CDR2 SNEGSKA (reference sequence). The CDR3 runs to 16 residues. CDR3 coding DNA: TGCAGTGCTAGAGATCGAAGCGGGCCTTCCTACAATGAGCAGTTCTTC. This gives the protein CSARDRSGPSYNEQFF.

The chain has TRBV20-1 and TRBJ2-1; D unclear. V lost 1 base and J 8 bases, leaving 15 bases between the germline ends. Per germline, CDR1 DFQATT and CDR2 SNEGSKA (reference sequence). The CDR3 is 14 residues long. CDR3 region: CSARVVYPVDEQFF. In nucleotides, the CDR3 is TGCAGTGCTAGAGTGGTTTACCCCGTCGATGAGCAGTTCTTC.

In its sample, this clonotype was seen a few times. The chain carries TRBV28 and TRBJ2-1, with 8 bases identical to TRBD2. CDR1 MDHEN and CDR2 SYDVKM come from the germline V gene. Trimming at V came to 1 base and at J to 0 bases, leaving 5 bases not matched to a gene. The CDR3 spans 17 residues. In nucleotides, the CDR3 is TGTGCCAGCAGTTTATCCGGTCTAGCGGGCTCCTACAATGAGCAGTTCTTC. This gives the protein CASSLSGLAGSYNEQFF.

In DNA form, the CDR3 reads TGCAGTGCTTCGTTTCTAGCGCGCTCCTACAATGAGCAGTTCTTC. Amino acids: CSASFLARSYNEQFF. The chain couples TRBV20-1 to TRBJ2-1; a weak D match, TRBD2 (6 bases). This CDR3 region has 15 residues. Deletions cut 5 bases from V and 0 bases from J, with 14 bases between. Germline values: CDR1 DFQATT, CDR2 SNEGSKA (reference sequence).

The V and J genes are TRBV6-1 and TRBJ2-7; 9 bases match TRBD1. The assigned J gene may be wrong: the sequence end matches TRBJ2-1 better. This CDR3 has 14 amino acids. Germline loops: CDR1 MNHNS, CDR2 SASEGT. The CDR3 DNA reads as TGTGCCAGCAGTCGTGGACAGGGGATTTACGAGCAGTTCTTC. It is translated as CASSRGQGIYEQFF.

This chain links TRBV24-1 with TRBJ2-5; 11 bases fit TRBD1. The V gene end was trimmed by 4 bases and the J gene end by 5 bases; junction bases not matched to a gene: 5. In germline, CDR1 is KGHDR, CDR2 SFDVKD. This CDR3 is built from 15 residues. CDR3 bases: TGTGCCACCAGTGACCGGACAGGGGGCAGGGAGACCCAGTACTTC. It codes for CATSDRTGGRETQYF.

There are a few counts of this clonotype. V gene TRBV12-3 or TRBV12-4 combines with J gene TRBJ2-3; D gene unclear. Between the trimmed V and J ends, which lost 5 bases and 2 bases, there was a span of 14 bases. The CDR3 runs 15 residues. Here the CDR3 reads CASSHPTRNTDTQYF. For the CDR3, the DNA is TGTGCCAGCAGTCACCCGACTCGGAACACAGATACGCAGTATTTT.

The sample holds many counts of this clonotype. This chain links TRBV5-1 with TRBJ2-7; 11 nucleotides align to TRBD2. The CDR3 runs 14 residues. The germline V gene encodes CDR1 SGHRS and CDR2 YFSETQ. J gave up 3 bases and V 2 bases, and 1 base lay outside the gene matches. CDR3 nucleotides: TGCGCCAGCAGCTTCACTAGCGGGAGCTACGAGCAGTACTTC. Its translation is CASSFTSGSYEQYF.

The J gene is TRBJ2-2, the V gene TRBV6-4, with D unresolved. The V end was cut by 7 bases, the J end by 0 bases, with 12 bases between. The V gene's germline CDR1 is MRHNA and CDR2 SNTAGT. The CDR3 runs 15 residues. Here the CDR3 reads CASKPEWSNTGELFF. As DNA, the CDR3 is TGTGCCAGCAAGCCGGAGTGGTCGAACACCGGGGAGCTGTTTTTT.

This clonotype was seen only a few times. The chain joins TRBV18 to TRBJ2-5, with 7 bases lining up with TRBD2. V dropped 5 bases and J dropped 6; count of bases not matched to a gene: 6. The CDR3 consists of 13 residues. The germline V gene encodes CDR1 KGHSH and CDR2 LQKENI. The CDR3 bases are TGTGCCAGCTCATCCGCGGGGGACCAGACCCAGTACTTC. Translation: CASSSAGDQTQYF.

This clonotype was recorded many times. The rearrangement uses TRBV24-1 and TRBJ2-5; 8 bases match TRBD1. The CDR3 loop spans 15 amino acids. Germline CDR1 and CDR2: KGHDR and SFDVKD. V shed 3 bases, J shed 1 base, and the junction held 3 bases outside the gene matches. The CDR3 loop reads CATSDPGTGQETQYF. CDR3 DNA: TGTGCCACCAGTGATCCCGGGACAGGCCAAGAGACCCAGTACTTC.

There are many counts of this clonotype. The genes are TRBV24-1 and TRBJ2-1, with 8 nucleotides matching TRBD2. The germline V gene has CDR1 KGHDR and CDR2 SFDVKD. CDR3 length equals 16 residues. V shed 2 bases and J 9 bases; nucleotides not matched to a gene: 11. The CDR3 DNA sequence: TGTGCCACCAGTGATTCGTTGGGACTAGGGGATCGTGAGCAGTTCTTC. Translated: CATSDSLGLGDREQFF.

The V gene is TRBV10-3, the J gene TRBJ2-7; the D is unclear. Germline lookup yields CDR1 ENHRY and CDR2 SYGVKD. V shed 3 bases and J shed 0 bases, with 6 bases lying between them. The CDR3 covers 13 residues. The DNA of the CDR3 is TGTGCCATCAGTGATCACAGCTCCTACGAGCAGTACTTC. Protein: CAISDHSSYEQYF.

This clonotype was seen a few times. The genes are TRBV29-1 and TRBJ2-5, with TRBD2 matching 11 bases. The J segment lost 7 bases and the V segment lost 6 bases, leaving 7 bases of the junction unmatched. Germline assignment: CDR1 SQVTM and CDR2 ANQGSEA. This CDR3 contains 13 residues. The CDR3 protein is CSVTSGRRATQYF. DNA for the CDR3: TGCAGCGTAACTAGCGGGAGAAGGGCGACCCAGTACTTC.

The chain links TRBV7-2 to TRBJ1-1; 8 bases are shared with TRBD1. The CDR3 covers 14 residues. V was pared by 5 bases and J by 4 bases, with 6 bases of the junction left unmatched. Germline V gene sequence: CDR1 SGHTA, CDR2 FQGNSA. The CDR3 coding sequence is TGTGCCAGCAGCAGCAGGGGGCTTAGCACTGAAGCTTTCTTT. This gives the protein CASSSRGLSTEAFF. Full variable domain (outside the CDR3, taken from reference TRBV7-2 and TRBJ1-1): GAGVSQSPSNKVTEKGKDVELRCDPISGHTALYWYRQSLGQGLEFLIYFQGNSAPDKSGLPSDRFSAERTGGSVSTLTIQRTQQEDSAVYLCASSSRGLSTEAFFGQGTRLTVV.

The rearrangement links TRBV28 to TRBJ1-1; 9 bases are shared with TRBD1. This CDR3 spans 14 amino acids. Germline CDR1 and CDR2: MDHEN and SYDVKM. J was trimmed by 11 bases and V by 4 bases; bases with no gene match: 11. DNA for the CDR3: TGTGCCAGCAGTTCGGGACAGGGAAGGGTGTGGGCTTTCTTT. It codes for CASSSGQGRVWAFF. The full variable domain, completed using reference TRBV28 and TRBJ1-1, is DVKVTQSSRYLVKRTGEKVFLECVQDMDHENMFWYRQDPGLGLRLIYFSYDVKMKEKGDIPEGYSVSREKKERFSLILESASTNQTSMYLCASSSGQGRVWAFFGQGTRLTVV.